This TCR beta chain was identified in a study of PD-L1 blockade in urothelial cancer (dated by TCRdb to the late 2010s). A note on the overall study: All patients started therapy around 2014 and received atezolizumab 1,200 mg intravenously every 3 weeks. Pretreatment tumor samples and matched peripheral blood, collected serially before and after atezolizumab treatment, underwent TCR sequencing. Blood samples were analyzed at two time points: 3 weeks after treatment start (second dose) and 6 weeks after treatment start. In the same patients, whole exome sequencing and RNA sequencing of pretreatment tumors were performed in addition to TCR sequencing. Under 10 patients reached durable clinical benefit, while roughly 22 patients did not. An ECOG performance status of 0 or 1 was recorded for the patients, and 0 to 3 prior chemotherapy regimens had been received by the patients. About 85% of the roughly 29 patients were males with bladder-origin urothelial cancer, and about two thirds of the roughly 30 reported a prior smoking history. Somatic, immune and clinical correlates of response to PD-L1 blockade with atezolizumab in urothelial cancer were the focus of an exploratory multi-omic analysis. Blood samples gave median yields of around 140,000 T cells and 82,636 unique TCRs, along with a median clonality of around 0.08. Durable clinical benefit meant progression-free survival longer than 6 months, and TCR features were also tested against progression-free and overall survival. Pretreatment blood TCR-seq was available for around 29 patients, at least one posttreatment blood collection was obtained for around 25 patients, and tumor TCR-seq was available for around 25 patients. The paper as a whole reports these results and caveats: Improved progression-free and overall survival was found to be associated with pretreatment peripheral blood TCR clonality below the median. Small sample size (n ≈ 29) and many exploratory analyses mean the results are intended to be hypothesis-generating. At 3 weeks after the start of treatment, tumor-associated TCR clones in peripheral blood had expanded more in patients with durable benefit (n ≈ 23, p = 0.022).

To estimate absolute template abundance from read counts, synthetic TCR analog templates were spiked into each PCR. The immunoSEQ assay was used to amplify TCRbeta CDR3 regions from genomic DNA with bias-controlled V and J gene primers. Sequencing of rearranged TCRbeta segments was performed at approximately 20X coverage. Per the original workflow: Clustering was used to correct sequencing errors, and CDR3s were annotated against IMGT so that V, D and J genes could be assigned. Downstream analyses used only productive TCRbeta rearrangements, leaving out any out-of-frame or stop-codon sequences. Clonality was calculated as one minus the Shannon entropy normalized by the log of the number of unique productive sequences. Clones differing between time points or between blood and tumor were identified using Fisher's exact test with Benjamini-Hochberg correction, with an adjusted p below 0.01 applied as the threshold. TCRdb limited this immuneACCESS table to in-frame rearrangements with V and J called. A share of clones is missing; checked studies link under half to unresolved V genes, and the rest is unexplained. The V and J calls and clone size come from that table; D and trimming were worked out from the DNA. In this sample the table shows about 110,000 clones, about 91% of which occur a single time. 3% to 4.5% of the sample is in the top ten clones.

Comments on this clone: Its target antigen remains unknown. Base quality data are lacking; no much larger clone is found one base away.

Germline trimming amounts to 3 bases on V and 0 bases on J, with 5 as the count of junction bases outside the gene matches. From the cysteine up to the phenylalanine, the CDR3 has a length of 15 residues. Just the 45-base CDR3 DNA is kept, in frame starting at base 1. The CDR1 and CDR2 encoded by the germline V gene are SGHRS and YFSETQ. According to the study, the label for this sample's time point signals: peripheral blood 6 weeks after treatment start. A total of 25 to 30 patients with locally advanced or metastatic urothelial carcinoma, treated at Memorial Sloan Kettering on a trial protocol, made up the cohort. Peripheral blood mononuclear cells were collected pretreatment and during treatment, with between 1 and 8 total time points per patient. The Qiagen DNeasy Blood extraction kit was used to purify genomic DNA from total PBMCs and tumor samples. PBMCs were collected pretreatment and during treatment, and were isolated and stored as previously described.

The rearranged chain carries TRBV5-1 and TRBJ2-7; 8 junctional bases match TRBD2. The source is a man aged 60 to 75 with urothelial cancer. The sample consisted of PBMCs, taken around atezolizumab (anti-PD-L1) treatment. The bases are TGCGCCAGCAGCTACGGCGGGGGGAGCTCCTACGAGCAGTACTTC. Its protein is CASSYGGGSSYEQYF.